A selection of T cell receptor beta chains follows, all from one sample in a study of blood T cell repertoires in COVID-19. Here immunoSEQ multiplex PCR was the method, and the copy in TCRdb shows in-frame clones only, minus some. The profile shows under 300,000 clones, approximately 80% of them singletons. What was sequenced was peripheral blood. These receptors all come from a woman aged 18-29 years with acute or convalescent COVID-19. Both conserved end residues are part of each CDR3. A D gene is named only where the DNA matches it firmly. Where a row states a size, it is once, few, many or the class of an expanded clone; other rows omit it.

clone size,V gene,D gene,J gene,CDR3 DNA,CDR3 protein
NA,TRBV19,NA,TRBJ2-3,TGTGCCAGTATGGGCGAGAGCACAGATACGCAGTATTTT,CASMGESTDTQYF
NA,TRBV6-5,TRBD1,TRBJ1-2,TGTGCCAGCGGGGACAGGGGTAACTATGGCTACACCTTC,CASGDRGNYGYTF
once,TRBV14,NA,TRBJ2-7,TGTGCCAGCAGCCTCTCCAGCTACGAGCAGTACTTC,CASSLSSYEQYF
NA,TRBV4-2,TRBD2,TRBJ2-3,TGTGCCAGCAGCCGGGCCGGGGCGGGAGGGCCCCCAGATACGCAGTATTTT,CASSRAGAGGPPDTQYF
NA,TRBV13,TRBD2,TRBJ2-3,TGTGCCAGCAGCTTAGTATCTGCAGCGGGAGGCGATAGCACAGATACGCAGTATTTT,CASSLVSAAGGDSTDTQYF
NA,TRBV9,NA,TRBJ2-6,TGTGCCAGCAGCCAGATCCACTCTGGGGCCAACGTCCTGACTTTC,CASSQIHSGANVLTF
NA,TRBV7-9,TRBD2,TRBJ2-5,TGTGCCAGCAGCCGACGTACTAGCGGGAGTACAGAGACCCAGTACTTC,CASSRRTSGSTETQYF
once,TRBV18,NA,TRBJ1-1,TGTGCCAGCTCACCAAGGGACGGACTATTGAACACTGAAGCTTTCTTT,CASSPRDGLLNTEAFF
many,TRBV11-2,NA,TRBJ1-3,TGTGCCAGCAGCTTAGTCCCCGGGATCTCTGGAAACACCATATATTTT,CASSLVPGISGNTIYF
NA,TRBV23-1,NA,TRBJ2-5,TGCGCCAGCAGTCAATCGTCAGGGGGGGAGACCCAGTACTTC,CASSQSSGGETQYF
NA,TRBV19,NA,TRBJ2-1,TGTGCCAGTACCTCGTTTCCCGGTGAGCAGTTCTTC,CASTSFPGEQFF
NA,TRBV5-1,NA,TRBJ2-1,TGCGCCAGCAGCTTCGGAGAGTACAATGAGCAGTTCTTC,CASSFGEYNEQFF
few,TRBV28,NA,TRBJ1-5,TGTGCCAGCAGTTGGGTAGGGGGTAGTCAGCCCCAGCATTTT,CASSWVGGSQPQHF
few,TRBV19,TRBD1,TRBJ1-2,TGTGCCAGTAACAGGGGGCCGACTACTAACTATGGCTACACCTTC,CASNRGPTTNYGYTF
NA,TRBV19,NA,TRBJ2-2,TGTGCCACCAGACTGGCTCTCACCGGGGAGCTGTTTTTT,CATRLALTGELFF
few,TRBV6-1,NA,TRBJ1-5,TGTGCCAGCAGTGAAGCCTCCAGGCCCCAGCATTTT,CASSEASRPQHF
NA,TRBV28,TRBD1,TRBJ1-3,TGTGCCAGCAGTCCAGGACAGGCAAGAAACACCATATATTTT,CASSPGQARNTIYF
NA,TRBV5-5,NA,TRBJ2-7,TGTGCCAGCAGCTTGGCGACATTCTCCTACGAGCAGTACTTC,CASSLATFSYEQYF
NA,TRBV7-2,TRBD1,TRBJ2-1,TGTGCCAGCAGCTACCAAACAGGGGTCTACAATGAGCAGTTCTTC,CASSYQTGVYNEQFF
NA,TRBV5-1,TRBD1,TRBJ2-3,TGCGCCAGCAGCTTGTTCTGGACAGGCTCCACAGATACGCAGTATTTT,CASSLFWTGSTDTQYF
NA,TRBV5-5,NA,TRBJ1-3,TGTGCCACCCAACAGGGAATCTCTGGAAACACCATATATTTT,CATQQGISGNTIYF
few,TRBV7-2,TRBD1,TRBJ2-7,TGTGCCAGCAGCCCCCAGCCGGGACAGGGTGGCGAGCAGTACTTC,CASSPQPGQGGEQYF
NA,TRBV20-1,NA,TRBJ2-5,TGCAGTGCTAGTCTCCCGGGGAGGAGATTAGAGACCCAGTACTTC,CSASLPGRRLETQYF
NA,TRBV4-1,NA,TRBJ1-5,TGCGCCAGCAGCCAAGATTTATCCCAGCCCCAGCATTTT,CASSQDLSQPQHF
NA,TRBV20-1,NA,TRBJ1-1,TGCACCCGACGTCGGGACACTGAAGCTTTCTTT,CTRRRDTEAFF
NA,TRBV7-8,NA,TRBJ2-3,TGTGCCAGCAGCTTAGAACCCTGGCTAGTCCGCACAGATACGCAGTATTTT,CASSLEPWLVRTDTQYF
NA,TRBV27,TRBD2,TRBJ2-1,TGTGCCAGCAGTTTACAGGCCGGGAGGGCGTTTGCGAATGAGCAGTTCTTC,CASSLQAGRAFANEQFF
NA,TRBV6-5,TRBD2,TRBJ2-5,TGTGCCAGCCAGCGGGAGGTTCAAGAGACCCAGTACTTC,CASQREVQETQYF
NA,TRBV5-4,NA,TRBJ2-1,TGTGCCAGCAGCTTGGGGCCTGCGGATGAGCAGTTCTTC,CASSLGPADEQFF
few,TRBV24-1,NA,TRBJ2-3,TGTGCCACCAGTGACCCTGGACGGGCGGGGAAAGATACGCAGTATTTT,CATSDPGRAGKDTQYF
few,TRBV19,TRBD1,TRBJ1-5,TGTGCCAGTAGTACCCCGACAGGGGGCAATCAGCCCCAGCATTTT,CASSTPTGGNQPQHF
NA,TRBV3-1/TRBV3-2,TRBD1,TRBJ1-4,TGTGCCAGCAGCCCATTTCAGGGGGTCGGTGAAAAACTGTTTTTT,CASSPFQGVGEKLFF
NA,TRBV7-9,NA,TRBJ2-1,TGTGCCAGCAGCTTAGTAGGAGGAGGAGGGTTAGGGTATGAGCAGTTCTTC,CASSLVGGGGLGYEQFF
NA,TRBV19,NA,TRBJ2-7,TGTGCCAGTAGTATTTCGGAGACAGCCTCCTACGAGCAGTACTTC,CASSISETASYEQYF
once,TRBV11-2,TRBD1,TRBJ1-3,TGTGCCAGCAGCTTAGTAAATACAGGGGGACGAAACACCATATATTTT,CASSLVNTGGRNTIYF
NA,TRBV19,NA,TRBJ1-1,TGTGCCAGTAGATCAATCTTTTTGGAGCCGAACACTGAAGCTTTCTTT,CASRSIFLEPNTEAFF
NA,TRBV7-2,NA,TRBJ2-3,TGTGCCAGCAGCTTTAACGGGGGTGATACGCAGTATTTT,CASSFNGGDTQYF
NA,TRBV7-9,NA,TRBJ2-6,TGTGCCAGCAGCTTAGCGCTAAAGGACAGAAACTCTGGGGCCAACGTCCTGACTTTC,CASSLALKDRNSGANVLTF
NA,TRBV12-3/TRBV12-4,NA,TRBJ1-2,TGTGCCAGCAGTTTTTCCGACTATGGCTACACCTTC,CASSFSDYGYTF
once,TRBV5-1,TRBD1,TRBJ1-2,TGCGCCAGCAGCGACGGACAGGGGGCATATGGCTACACCTTC,CASSDGQGAYGYTF
NA,TRBV24-1,TRBD2,TRBJ2-1,TGTGCCACCAGTGAAGGAGGACTAGCGGGAAGGACGGATGAGCAGTTCTTC,CATSEGGLAGRTDEQFF